This T cell receptor (beta chain) originates from a study of spatial heterogeneity in lung cancer. Study-level results: Higher tumor mutation counts went along with higher counts of expanded intratumoral alpha and beta TCRs.

TCRdb itself ran the 5' RACE reads through MiXCR, one entry per CDR3 protein. Seen here are about 9,200 distinct CDR3 sequences, 7.5% to 10% observed once, and the top ten hold around 25%. In this sample, this clonotype turned up many times. What it binds is not known. Time point defined: sample taken at primary tumor resection. Unsorted samples of tumor, nontumor lung or frozen PBMC had their whole RNA sequenced. This TCR was recovered from a male donor with early-stage non-small cell lung cancer. Sequenced here: lung tumor tissue, sampled at surgery.

The CDR3 coding sequence is TGTGCCAGCACCCTCCTTGGGACAGATACGCAGTATTTT. Its protein is CASTLLGTDTQYF. The rearrangement uses TRBV28 and TRBJ2-3, with D unresolved. Germline-derived CDR1 and CDR2 are MDHEN and SYDVKM. The CDR3 contains 13 residues. V was clipped by 7 bases and J by 3 bases, with 11 bases between them.